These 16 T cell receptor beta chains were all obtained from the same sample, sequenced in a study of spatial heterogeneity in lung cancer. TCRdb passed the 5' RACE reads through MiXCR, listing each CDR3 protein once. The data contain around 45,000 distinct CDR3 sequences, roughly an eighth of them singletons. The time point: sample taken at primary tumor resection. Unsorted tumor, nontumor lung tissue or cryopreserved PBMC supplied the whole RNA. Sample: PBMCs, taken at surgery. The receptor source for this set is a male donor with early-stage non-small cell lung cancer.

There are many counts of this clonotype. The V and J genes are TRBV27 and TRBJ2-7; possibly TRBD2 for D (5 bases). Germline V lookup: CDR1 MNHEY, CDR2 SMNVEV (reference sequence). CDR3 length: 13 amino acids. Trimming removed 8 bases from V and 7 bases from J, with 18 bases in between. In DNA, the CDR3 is TGTGCCAGCGGTTCTGGTAGGGAGCGAGAGCAGTACTTC. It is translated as CASGSGREREQYF.

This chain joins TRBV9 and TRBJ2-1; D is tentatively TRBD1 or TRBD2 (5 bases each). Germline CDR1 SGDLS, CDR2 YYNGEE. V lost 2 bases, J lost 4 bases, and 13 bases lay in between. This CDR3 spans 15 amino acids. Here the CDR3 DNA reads TGTGCCAGCAGCGTGGGGGAAGGCGCTTACAATGAGCAGTTCTTC. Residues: CASSVGEGAYNEQFF.

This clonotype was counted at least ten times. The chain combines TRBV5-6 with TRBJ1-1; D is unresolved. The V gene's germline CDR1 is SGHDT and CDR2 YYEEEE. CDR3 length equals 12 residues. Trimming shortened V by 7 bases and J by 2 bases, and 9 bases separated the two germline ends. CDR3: CASLRRNTEAFF. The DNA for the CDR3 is TGTGCCAGCCTGCGCAGAAACACTGAAGCTTTCTTT.

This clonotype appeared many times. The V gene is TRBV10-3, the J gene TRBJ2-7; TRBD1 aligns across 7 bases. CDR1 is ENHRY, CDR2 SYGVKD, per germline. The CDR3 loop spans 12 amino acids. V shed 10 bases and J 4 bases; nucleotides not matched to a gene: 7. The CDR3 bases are TGTGCCACCCGACAGGGTTTGTACGAGCAGTACTTC. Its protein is CATRQGLYEQYF.

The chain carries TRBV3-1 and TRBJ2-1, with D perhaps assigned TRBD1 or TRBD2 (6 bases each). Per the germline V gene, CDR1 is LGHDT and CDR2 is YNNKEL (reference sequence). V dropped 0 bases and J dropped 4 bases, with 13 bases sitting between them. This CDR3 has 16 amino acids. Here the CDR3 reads CASSQDVGGFYNEQFF. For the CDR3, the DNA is TGTGCCAGCAGCCAAGATGTCGGGGGCTTTTACAATGAGCAGTTCTTC.

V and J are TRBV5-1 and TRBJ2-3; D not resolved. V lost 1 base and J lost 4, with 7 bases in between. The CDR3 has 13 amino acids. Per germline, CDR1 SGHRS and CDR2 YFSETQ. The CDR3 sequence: CASSLMLADTQYF. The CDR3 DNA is TGCGCCAGCAGCTTGATGTTGGCAGATACGCAGTATTTT. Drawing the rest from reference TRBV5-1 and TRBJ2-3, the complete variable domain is KAGVTQTPRYLIKTRGQQVTLSCSPISGHRSVSWYQQTPGQGLQFLFEYFSETQRNKGNFPGRFSGRQFSNSRSEMNVSTLELGDSALYLCASSLMLADTQYFGPGTRLTVL.

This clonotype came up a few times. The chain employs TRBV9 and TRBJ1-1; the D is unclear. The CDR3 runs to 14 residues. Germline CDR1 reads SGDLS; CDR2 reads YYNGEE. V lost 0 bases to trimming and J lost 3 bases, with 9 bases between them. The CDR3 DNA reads TGTGCCAGCAGCGTAGTAGACATAGACACTGAAGCTTTCTTT. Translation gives CASSVVDIDTEAFF.

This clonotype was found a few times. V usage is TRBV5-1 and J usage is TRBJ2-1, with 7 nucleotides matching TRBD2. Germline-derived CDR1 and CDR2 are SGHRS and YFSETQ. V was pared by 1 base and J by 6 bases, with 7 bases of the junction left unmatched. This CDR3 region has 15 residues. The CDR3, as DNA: TGCGCCAGCAGCTTGCGCATCGGGGGGTCCAATGAGCAGTTCTTC. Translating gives CASSLRIGGSNEQFF.

The CDR3: CASSQGRGSNTGELFF. The DNA of the CDR3 is TGCGCCAGCAGCCAGGGGAGAGGTTCGAACACCGGGGAGCTGTTTTTT. This rearrangement joins TRBV5-1 to TRBJ2-2; a possible D gene is TRBD1 (6 bases). The germline gives CDR1 SGHRS, CDR2 YFSETQ. V lost 4 bases to trimming and J lost 0 bases, with 13 bases between them. This CDR3 contains 16 residues.

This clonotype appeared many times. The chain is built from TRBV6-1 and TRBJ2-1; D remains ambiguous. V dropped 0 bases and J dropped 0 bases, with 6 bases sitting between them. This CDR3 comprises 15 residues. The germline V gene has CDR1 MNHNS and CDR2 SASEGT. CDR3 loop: CASSEAGNSYNEQFF. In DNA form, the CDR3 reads TGTGCCAGCAGTGAAGCAGGCAACTCCTACAATGAGCAGTTCTTC.

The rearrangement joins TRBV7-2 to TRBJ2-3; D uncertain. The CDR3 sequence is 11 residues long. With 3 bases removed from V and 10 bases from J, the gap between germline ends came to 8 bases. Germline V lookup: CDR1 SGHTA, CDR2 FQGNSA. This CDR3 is CASSLRSAQYF. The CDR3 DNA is TGTGCCAGCAGCTTGCGTTCCGCGCAGTATTTT.

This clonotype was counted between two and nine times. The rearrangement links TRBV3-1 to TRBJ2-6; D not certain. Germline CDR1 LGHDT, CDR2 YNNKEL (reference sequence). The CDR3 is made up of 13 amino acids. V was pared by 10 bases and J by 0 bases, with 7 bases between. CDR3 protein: CATSRSGANVLTF. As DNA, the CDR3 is TGTGCCACTTCCCGCTCTGGGGCCAACGTCCTGACTTTC.

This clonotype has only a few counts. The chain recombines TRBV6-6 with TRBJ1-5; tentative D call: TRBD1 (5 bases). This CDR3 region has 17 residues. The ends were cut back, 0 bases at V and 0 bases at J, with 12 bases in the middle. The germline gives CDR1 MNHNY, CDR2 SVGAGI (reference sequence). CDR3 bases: TGTGCCAGCAGTTACTCTGGGGCAGGCCATAGCAATCAGCCCCAGCATTTT. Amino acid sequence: CASSYSGAGHSNQPQHF.

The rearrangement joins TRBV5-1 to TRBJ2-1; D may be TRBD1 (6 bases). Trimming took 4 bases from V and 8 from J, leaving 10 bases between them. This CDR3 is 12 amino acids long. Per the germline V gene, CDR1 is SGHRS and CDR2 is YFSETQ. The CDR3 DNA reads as TGCGCCAGCAGCATAGACAGGCATGAGCAGTTCTTC. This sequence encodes CASSIDRHEQFF.

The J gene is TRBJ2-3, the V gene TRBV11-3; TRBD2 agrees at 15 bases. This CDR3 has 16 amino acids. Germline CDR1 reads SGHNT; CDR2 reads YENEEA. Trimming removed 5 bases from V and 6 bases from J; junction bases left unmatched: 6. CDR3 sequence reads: CASSRGTSGRSDTQYF. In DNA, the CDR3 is TGTGCCAGCAGCCGCGGGACTAGCGGGAGGTCGGATACGCAGTATTTT.

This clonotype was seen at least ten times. This CDR3 is CSAKGQADNEKLFF. The CDR3 DNA is TGCAGTGCTAAGGGACAGGCCGATAATGAAAAACTGTTTTTT. This sequence joins TRBV20-1 and TRBJ1-4; 8 nucleotides align to TRBD1. Trimming cost V 4 bases and J 4 bases; bases outside gene matches: 5. CDR1 and CDR2 (germline): DFQATT, SNEGSKA (reference sequence). The CDR3 contains 14 residues.